This T cell receptor (beta chain) stems from a study of shared clonotypes between healthy human individuals. Method: immunoSEQ multiplex PCR; TCRdb's copy keeps in-frame clones and lacks some. There are millions of clones in the sample; approximately 95% occur only once, and roughly 0.13% lies in the top ten. Donors had no recently reported acute infections or vaccinations and were HIV-negative. The CDR3 is made up of 16 amino acids. CDR1 and CDR2 (germline): SGHAT, FQNNGV. V lost 4 bases and J 6 bases, leaving 21 bases between the germline ends. Source material: naive CD4+ T cells sorted from blood. Subset noted: CD45RA+ positively selected. The receptor comes from a man aged 18 to 29 in good health. V usage is TRBV11-2 and J usage is TRBJ1-1, with D unresolved. DNA of the CDR3: TGTGCCAGCAGCTCTAGGGATACGAACAAGGGATCTGAAGCTTTCTTT. Translating it yields CASSSRDTNKGSEAFF.